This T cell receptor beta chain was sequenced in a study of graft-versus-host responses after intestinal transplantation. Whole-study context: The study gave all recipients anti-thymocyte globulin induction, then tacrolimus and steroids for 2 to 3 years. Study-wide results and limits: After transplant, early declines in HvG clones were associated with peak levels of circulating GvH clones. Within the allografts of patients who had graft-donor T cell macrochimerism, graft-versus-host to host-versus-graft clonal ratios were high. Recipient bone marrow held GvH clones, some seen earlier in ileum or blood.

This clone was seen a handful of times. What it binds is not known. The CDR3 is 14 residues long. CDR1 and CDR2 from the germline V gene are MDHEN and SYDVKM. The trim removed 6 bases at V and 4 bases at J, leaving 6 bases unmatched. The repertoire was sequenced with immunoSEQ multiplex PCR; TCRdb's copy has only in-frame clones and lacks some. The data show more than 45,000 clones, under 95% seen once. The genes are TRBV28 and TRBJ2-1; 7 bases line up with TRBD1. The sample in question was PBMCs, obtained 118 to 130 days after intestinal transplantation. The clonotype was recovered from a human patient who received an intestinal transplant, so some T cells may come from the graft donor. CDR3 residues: CASRGHRGYNEQFF. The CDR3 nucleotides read TGTGCCAGCAGAGGACACAGGGGTTACAATGAGCAGTTCTTC.